The TCR beta chain described here comes from a study of cytomegalovirus exposure and HLA in healthy donors. The CDR3 has 15 amino acids. Produced via immunoSEQ multiplex PCR; TCRdb's table is partial and in-frame only. The repertoire consists of roughly 75,000 clones, with about 94% occurring once and the leading ten covering more than 1.2%. Input material: PBMCs. The receptor was isolated from a man between 18 and 29 years old in good health and CMV-seropositive. The chain is built from TRBV1 and TRBJ2-7; the table calls TRBD2, which could not be checked here. TRBV1 is labeled a pseudogene. The CDR3 loop reads CTSSQVTSMDYEQYF. The CDR3 bases are TGCACCAGCAGCCAAGTAACTAGCATGGACTACGAGCAGTACTTC.